Reported below is one T cell receptor beta chain. What it binds is unknown. The data derive from a study of post-analysis software for immune sequencing data. Findings and limits, study-wide: When patients were compared with controls, 4 or 5 TRBV segments were more frequent, TRBV5-6, TRBV5-1 and TRBV20-1 among them.

Built from TCR beta cDNA, the libraries had unique molecular identifiers in them. TCRdb fed the PCR reads into MiXCR, producing one record per CDR3 protein. The data show 750,000 to 900,000 distinct CDR3 sequences, roughly 50% seen once. V shed 4 bases, J shed 2 bases, and the junction held 6 bases outside the gene matches. The CDR3 spans 16 residues. From germline, CDR1 is LGHNA and CDR2 YNFKEQ. The sequence was collected from a girl between 5 and 17 years old with multiple sclerosis. The rearrangement links TRBV4-2 to TRBJ2-1, with TRBD2 matching 9 bases. Sequencing was carried out using blood. The CDR3 DNA reads TGTGCCAGCAGCCTACGATCTAGCGGGACCTACAATGAGCAGTTCTTC. The encoded protein is CASSLRSSGTYNEQFF.